These T cell receptor beta chains were read from a single sample in a study of metastatic and nonmetastatic thyroid tumors. TCRdb re-analyzed the PCR reads through MiXCR. The table includes 12,000 or so clones, about a third detected once. The source material was tumor tissue. These receptors were taken from a female donor with papillary thyroid cancer or a benign thyroid nodule (not recorded which). Some clones in this sample may be carry-over from other donors' samples. The CDR3 runs from the conserved cysteine through the conserved F or W. Fields, in order: V gene, D gene, J gene, clone size, CDR3 DNA, CDR3 protein. The D gene is left open where the match is weak. Clone size is shown for a subset of rows, as once, few, many or a class of expanded clone.

v_gene: TRBV6-1
d_gene: TRBD1
j_gene: TRBJ2-4
abundance: -
CDR3nt: TGTGCCAGCAGTGAACAGGGGGAGTGGGCCAAAAACATTCAGTACTTC
CDR3aa: CASSEQGEWAKNIQYF

v_gene: TRBV7-9
d_gene: TRBD2
j_gene: TRBJ2-1
abundance: many
CDR3nt: TGTGCCAGCAGCTTGCGGGAGGGCTACAATGAGCAGTTCTTC
CDR3aa: CASSLREGYNEQFF

v_gene: TRBV15
d_gene: -
j_gene: TRBJ1-5
abundance: -
CDR3nt: TGTGCCACCAGCAGAGATCTGGTGGGGGAATCGGCCCAGCATTTT
CDR3aa: CATSRDLVGESAQHF

v_gene: TRBV6-1
d_gene: TRBD2
j_gene: TRBJ2-1
abundance: few
CDR3nt: TGTGCCAGCAGTCCCGGACTAGCGGGAGTTAGTGAGCAGTTCTTC
CDR3aa: CASSPGLAGVSEQFF

v_gene: TRBV12-3/TRBV12-4
d_gene: TRBD1
j_gene: TRBJ2-7
abundance: -
CDR3nt: TGTGCCAGCAGTCACAGGGGTGGCTACGAGCAGTACTTC
CDR3aa: CASSHRGGYEQYF

v_gene: TRBV6-1
d_gene: TRBD1
j_gene: TRBJ1-5
abundance: few
CDR3nt: TGTGCCAGCAGGGGACAGGGTGGTCGTCAGCCCCAGCATTTT
CDR3aa: CASRGQGGRQPQHF

v_gene: TRBV20-1
d_gene: TRBD2
j_gene: TRBJ2-1
abundance: many
CDR3nt: TGCAGTGCTAGAGATCCTCGGACTAGCGGGAGTATCTACAATGAGCAGTTCTTC
CDR3aa: CSARDPRTSGSIYNEQFF

v_gene: TRBV4-2
d_gene: TRBD1
j_gene: TRBJ2-3
abundance: -
CDR3nt: TGTGCCAGCAGCCCATTAGGACAGGGGGCGAGGGATACGCAGTATTTT
CDR3aa: CASSPLGQGARDTQYF

v_gene: TRBV3-1
d_gene: TRBD1
j_gene: TRBJ2-4
abundance: -
CDR3nt: TGTGCCAGCAGCCAAGGGACAGGGCCCAAAAACATTCAGTACTTC
CDR3aa: CASSQGTGPKNIQYF

v_gene: TRBV6-1
d_gene: TRBD1
j_gene: TRBJ1-6
abundance: few
CDR3nt: TGTGCCAGTCTGACAGGGGGCGGGAAATCACCCCTCCACTTT
CDR3aa: CASLTGGGKSPLHF

v_gene: TRBV25-1
d_gene: -
j_gene: TRBJ1-4
abundance: few
CDR3nt: TGTGCCAGCAGTGACGCGGACCTATTGGGGCTGTTTTTT
CDR3aa: CASSDADLLGLFF

v_gene: TRBV11-3
d_gene: -
j_gene: TRBJ2-7
abundance: -
CDR3nt: TGTGCCAGCAGCTTAACAGGGTCATGGAACGAGCAGTACTTC
CDR3aa: CASSLTGSWNEQYF

v_gene: TRBV6-1
d_gene: -
j_gene: TRBJ2-3
abundance: medium-sized
CDR3nt: TGTGCCAGCAGGGGACTTATCACAGATACGCAGTATTTT
CDR3aa: CASRGLITDTQYF

v_gene: TRBV2
d_gene: -
j_gene: TRBJ2-1
abundance: few
CDR3nt: TGTGCCAGCAGTGAATATCGAACCCCGACCAACAATGAGCAGTTCTTC
CDR3aa: CASSEYRTPTNNEQFF

v_gene: TRBV7-9
d_gene: TRBD2
j_gene: TRBJ2-3
abundance: many
CDR3nt: TGTGCCAGCAGCTTGGTCCTAGCGGGAGTGGCAGATACGCAGTATTTT
CDR3aa: CASSLVLAGVADTQYF

v_gene: TRBV18
d_gene: -
j_gene: TRBJ2-7
abundance: -
CDR3nt: TGTGCCAGCTCACCAGAGTCGAGCTACGAGCAGTGCTTC
CDR3aa: CASSPESSYEQCF

v_gene: TRBV20-1
d_gene: TRBD1
j_gene: TRBJ1-1
abundance: -
CDR3nt: TGCAGTGCTAGACCCATGGACAGGGCTGACACTGAAGCTTTCTTT
CDR3aa: CSARPMDRADTEAFF

v_gene: TRBV20-1
d_gene: TRBD2
j_gene: TRBJ2-7
abundance: -
CDR3nt: TGCAGTGCTAGAGCCGAGCTAGCGGGAGGGCCCTACGAGCAGTACTTC
CDR3aa: CSARAELAGGPYEQYF

v_gene: TRBV28
d_gene: TRBD1
j_gene: TRBJ2-1
abundance: medium-sized
CDR3nt: TGTGCCAGCAGTTCGGTTCCAGGGGGCGGAGGTGAGCAGTTCTTC
CDR3aa: CASSSVPGGGGEQFF

v_gene: TRBV6-2/TRBV6-3
d_gene: -
j_gene: TRBJ2-5
abundance: few
CDR3nt: TGTGCCAGCAGTTACGACTATCCTAATGACCAAGAGACCCAGTACTTC
CDR3aa: CASSYDYPNDQETQYF

v_gene: TRBV30
d_gene: -
j_gene: TRBJ2-1
abundance: medium-sized
CDR3nt: TGTGCCTGGATCCCCGGGGGCTCCTACAATGAGCAGTTCTTC
CDR3aa: CAWIPGGSYNEQFF

v_gene: TRBV9
d_gene: TRBD1
j_gene: TRBJ2-6
abundance: many
CDR3nt: TGTGCCAGCAGCGTAGGTCGGGACAGAATAGGTGGGGCCAACGTCCTGACTTTC
CDR3aa: CASSVGRDRIGGANVLTF

v_gene: TRBV7-8
d_gene: TRBD1
j_gene: TRBJ2-3
abundance: -
CDR3nt: TGTGCCAGCAGCATGACAGGGTTTAGCACAGATACGCAGTATTTT
CDR3aa: CASSMTGFSTDTQYF

v_gene: TRBV7-3
d_gene: TRBD1
j_gene: TRBJ2-1
abundance: medium-sized
CDR3nt: TGTGCCAGCAGCCAGGGGGACTCCTACAATGAGCAGTTCTTC
CDR3aa: CASSQGDSYNEQFF

v_gene: TRBV11-2
d_gene: -
j_gene: TRBJ2-7
abundance: -
CDR3nt: TGTGCCAGCAGCTTAGACACTTCCTACGAGCAGTACTTC
CDR3aa: CASSLDTSYEQYF